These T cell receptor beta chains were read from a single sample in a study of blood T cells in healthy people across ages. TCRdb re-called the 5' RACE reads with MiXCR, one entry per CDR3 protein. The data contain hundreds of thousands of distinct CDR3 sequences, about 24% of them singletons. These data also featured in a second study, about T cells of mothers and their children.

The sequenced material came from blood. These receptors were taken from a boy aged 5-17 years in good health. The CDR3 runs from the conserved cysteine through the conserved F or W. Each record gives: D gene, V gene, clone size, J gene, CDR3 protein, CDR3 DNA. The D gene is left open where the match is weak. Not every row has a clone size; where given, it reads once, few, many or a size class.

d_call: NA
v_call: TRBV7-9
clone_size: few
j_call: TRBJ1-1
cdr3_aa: CASSQAYQGKNTEAFF
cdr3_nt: TGTGCCAGCAGCCAGGCATACCAGGGTAAGAACACTGAAGCTTTCTTT

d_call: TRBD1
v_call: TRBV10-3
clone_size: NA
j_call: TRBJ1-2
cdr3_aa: CAIRPKPGQNLGYTF
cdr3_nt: TGTGCCATCAGACCCAAACCGGGACAGAATTTGGGCTACACCTTC

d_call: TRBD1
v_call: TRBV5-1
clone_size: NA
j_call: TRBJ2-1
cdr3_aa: CASSLASGGNDEQFF
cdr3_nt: TGCGCCAGCAGCTTGGCCTCAGGGGGCAACGATGAGCAGTTCTTC

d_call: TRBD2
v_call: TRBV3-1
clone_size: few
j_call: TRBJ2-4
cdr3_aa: CASSLMGGTKNIRYF
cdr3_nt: TGTGCCAGCAGCCTGATGGGGGGGACCAAAAACATTCGGTACTTC

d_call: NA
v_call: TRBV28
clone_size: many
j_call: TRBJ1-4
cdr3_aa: CASRPGGPNEKLFF
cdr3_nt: TGTGCCAGCAGGCCCGGGGGCCCTAATGAAAAACTGTTTTTT

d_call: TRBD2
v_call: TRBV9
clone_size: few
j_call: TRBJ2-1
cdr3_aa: CASSVIDGGRYVDEQFF
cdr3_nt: TGTGCCAGCAGCGTCATAGATGGCGGGAGATACGTTGATGAGCAGTTCTTC

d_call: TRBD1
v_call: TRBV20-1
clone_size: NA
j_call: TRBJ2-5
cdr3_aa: CSARDKTGGGETQYF
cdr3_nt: TGCAGTGCTAGAGATAAGACAGGGGGCGGAGAGACCCAGTACTTC

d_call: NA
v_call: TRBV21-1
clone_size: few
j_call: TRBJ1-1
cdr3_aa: CASSKVGRFYTEAFF
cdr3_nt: TGTGCCAGCAGCAAAGTCGGCCGCTTCTACACTGAAGCTTTCTTT

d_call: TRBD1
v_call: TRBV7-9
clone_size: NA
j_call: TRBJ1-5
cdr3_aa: CASSKNGQGRQPQHF
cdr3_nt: TGTGCCAGCAGCAAAAACGGACAGGGGCGCCAGCCCCAGCATTTT

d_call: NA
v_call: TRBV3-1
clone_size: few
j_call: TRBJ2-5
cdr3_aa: CASSQRREGLFQETQYF
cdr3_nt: TGTGCCAGCAGCCAACGGCGGGAAGGTCTTTTTCAGGAGACCCAGTACTTC

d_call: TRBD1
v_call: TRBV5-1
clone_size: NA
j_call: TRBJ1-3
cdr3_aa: CASSLGTGAGNTIYF
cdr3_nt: TGCGCCAGCAGCTTGGGTACAGGGGCTGGAAACACCATATATTTT